This TCR beta chain was documented in a study of CD8+CD57+ T cells in acquired aplastic anemia. Previously, flow cytometry had revealed CD8+CD57+ cell expansion in the patients chosen for sequencing. Each patient had severe acquired aplastic anemia. It was genomic DNA that served as the template for profiling TCR beta VDJ and CDR3. TCRdb itself ran the reads through MiXCR, one entry per CDR3 protein. The table has about 180,000 distinct CDR3 sequences, roughly 65% seen once; the top ten hold under 55%. Germline CDR1 and CDR2: SEHNR and FQNEAQ (reference sequence). This CDR3 region has 14 residues. Between the trimmed V and J ends, which lost 6 bases and 6 bases, there was a span of 15 bases.

Sequencing used sorted CD4+, CD8+, or CD8+CD57+ T cells (not recorded which) from PBMCs. The TCR comes from a human donor with aplastic anemia. The rearrangement links TRBV7-9 to TRBJ1-5; D gene ambiguous. The CDR3 sequence: CASSARADGQPQHF. The CDR3 DNA is TGTGCCAGCAGTGCAAGGGCGGATGGTCAGCCCCAGCATTTT.